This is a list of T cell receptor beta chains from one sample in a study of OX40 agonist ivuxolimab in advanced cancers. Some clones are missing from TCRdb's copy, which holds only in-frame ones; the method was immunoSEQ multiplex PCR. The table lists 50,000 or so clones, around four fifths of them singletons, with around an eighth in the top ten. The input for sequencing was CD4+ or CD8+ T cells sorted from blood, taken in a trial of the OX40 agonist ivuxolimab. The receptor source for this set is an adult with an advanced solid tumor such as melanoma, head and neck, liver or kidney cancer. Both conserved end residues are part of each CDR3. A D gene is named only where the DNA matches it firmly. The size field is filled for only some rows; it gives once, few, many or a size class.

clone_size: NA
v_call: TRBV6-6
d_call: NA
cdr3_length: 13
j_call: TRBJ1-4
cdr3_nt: TGTGCCAGCAGTAGGGGTACAGAGGAAAAACTGTTTTTT
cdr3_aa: CASSRGTEEKLFF

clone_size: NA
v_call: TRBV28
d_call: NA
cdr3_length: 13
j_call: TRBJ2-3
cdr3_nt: TGTGCCACCGCGGGCCAGGGGTGGGATACGCAGTATTTT
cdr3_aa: CATAGQGWDTQYF

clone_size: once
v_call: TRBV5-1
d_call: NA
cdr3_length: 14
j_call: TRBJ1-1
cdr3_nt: TGCGCCAGCAGATTCACAGGGTGGGACACTGAAGCTTTCTTT
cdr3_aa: CASRFTGWDTEAFF

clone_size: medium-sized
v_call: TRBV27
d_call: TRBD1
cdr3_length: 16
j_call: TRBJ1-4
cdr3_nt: TGTGCCAGCAGTTTATTGGGCGGGACAGTCTCCGAAAAACTGTTTTTT
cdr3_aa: CASSLLGGTVSEKLFF

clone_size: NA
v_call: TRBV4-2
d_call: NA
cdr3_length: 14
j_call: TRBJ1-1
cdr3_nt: TGTGCCAGCAGCCAAATCCAGGGTTACTCTGAAGCTTTCTTT
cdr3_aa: CASSQIQGYSEAFF

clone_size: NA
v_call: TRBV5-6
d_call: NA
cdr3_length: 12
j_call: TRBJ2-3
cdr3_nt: TGTGCCAGCAGCTTGTGGTCAGATACGCAGTATTTT
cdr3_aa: CASSLWSDTQYF

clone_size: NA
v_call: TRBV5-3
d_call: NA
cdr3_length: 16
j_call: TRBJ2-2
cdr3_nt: TGTGCCAGAAGCCGCACAGGGACATCGAACACCGGGGAGCTGTTTTTT
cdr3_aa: CARSRTGTSNTGELFF

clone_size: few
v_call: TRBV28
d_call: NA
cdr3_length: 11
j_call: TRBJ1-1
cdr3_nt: TGTGCCAGCAGCCACACAGGTAAAGCTTTCTTT
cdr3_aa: CASSHTGKAFF

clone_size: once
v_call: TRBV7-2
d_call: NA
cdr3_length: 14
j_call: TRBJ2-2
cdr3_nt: TGTGCCAGCAGCTTAGCCAGGAACACCGGGGAGCTGTTTTTT
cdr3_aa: CASSLARNTGELFF

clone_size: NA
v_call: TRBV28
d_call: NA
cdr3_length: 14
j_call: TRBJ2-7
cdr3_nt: TGTGCCACCTTTTCGCCGACTGCCACCTACGAGCAGTACTTC
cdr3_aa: CATFSPTATYEQYF

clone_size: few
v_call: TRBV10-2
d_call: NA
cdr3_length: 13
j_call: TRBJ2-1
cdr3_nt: TGCGCCAGCAGTGGGACTATGTACAATGAGCAGTTCTTC
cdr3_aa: CASSGTMYNEQFF

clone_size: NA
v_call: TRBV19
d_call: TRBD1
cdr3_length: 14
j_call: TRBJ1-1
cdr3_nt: TGTGCCAGTAGGATGTCGGACAGGCCCACTGAAGCTTTCTTT
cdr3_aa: CASRMSDRPTEAFF

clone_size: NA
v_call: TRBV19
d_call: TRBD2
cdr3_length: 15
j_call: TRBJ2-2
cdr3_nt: TGTGCCAGTAGTATAGGGACTAGCGGGGGTATGGAGCTGTTTTTT
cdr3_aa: CASSIGTSGGMELFF

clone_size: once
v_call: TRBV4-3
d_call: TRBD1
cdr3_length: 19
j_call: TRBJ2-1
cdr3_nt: TGCGCCAGCAGCCAAGTAACAGGGGGCAGGGGGAGGGCCTACAATGAGCAGTTCTTC
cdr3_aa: CASSQVTGGRGRAYNEQFF

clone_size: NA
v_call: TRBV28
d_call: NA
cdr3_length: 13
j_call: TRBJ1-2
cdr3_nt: TGTGCCAGCTTACCCTCAGGGGTCTATGGCTACACCTTC
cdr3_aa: CASLPSGVYGYTF

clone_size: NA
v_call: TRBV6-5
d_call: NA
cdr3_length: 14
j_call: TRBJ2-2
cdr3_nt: TGTGCCAGCAGTTACTTGGACAGCACCGGGGAGCTGTTTTTT
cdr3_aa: CASSYLDSTGELFF

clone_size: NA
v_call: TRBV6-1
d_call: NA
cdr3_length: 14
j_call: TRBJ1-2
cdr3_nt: TGTGCCAGCACCCCACAGGGATTTATGAGGGGCTACACCTTC
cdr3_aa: CASTPQGFMRGYTF

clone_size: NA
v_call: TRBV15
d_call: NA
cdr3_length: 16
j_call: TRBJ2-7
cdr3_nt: TGTGCCACCAGCACGGCGTCAGGGAGCGATCTCTACGAGCAGTACTTC
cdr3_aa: CATSTASGSDLYEQYF

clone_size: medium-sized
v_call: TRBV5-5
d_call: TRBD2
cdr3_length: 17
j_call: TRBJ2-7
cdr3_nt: TGTGCCAGCAGCCAAGCTGGGGATAGCGGGGGAGTTTGGGAGCAGTACTTC
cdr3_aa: CASSQAGDSGGVWEQYF

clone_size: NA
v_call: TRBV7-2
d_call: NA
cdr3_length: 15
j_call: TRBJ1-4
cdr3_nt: TGTGCCAGCAGCCCTCACATTGCAACTAATGAAAAACTGTTTTTT
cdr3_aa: CASSPHIATNEKLFF

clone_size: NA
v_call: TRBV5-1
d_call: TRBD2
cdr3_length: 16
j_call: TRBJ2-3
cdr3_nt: TGCGCCAGCAGCTTGGCCCCTAGCGGGAGTGCAGATACGCAGTATTTT
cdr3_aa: CASSLAPSGSADTQYF

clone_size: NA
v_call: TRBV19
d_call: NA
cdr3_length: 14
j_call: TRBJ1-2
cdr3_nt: TGTGCCATCGCGACCCCTGGAGGGGAGTATGGCTACACCTTC
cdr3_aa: CAIATPGGEYGYTF

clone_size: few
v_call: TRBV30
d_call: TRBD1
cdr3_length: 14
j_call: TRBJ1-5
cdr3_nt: TGTGCCTGGAGTCTTACAGGGGGCAATCAGCCCCAGCATTTT
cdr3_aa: CAWSLTGGNQPQHF

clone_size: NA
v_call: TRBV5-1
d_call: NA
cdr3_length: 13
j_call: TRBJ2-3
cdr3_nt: TGCGCCAGCAGCCGGACCGGGGAGGATACGCAGTATTTT
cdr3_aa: CASSRTGEDTQYF

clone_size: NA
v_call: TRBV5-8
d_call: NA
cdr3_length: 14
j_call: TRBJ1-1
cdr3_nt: TGTGCCAGCAGCTCGTCGGCAGCGAACACTGAAGCTTTCTTT
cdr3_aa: CASSSSAANTEAFF

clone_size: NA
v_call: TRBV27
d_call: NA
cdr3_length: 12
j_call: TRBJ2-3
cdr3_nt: TGTGCCAGCAGTTTGGGAGGCGGGACGCAGTATTTT
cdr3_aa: CASSLGGGTQYF

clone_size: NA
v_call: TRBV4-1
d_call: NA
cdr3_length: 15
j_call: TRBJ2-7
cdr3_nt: TGCGCCAGCAGTCAGGCCCTAACCCTCTCCGGCGAGCAGTACTTC
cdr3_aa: CASSQALTLSGEQYF

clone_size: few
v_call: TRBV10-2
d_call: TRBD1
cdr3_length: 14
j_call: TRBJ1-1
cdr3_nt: TGCGCCAGCAGGGAAATCCGGGACAGGGAGGAAGCTTTCTTT
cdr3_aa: CASREIRDREEAFF

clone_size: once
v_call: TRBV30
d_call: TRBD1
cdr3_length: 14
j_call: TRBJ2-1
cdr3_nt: TGTGCCTGGAGTCACCCGGGCAGGGGGTTAGAGCAGTTCTTC
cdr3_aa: CAWSHPGRGLEQFF

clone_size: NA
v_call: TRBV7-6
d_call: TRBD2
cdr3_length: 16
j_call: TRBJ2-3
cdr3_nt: TGTGCCAGCAGCCTCCTAGCGGGGGGCCGCACAGATACGCAGTATTTT
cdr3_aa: CASSLLAGGRTDTQYF

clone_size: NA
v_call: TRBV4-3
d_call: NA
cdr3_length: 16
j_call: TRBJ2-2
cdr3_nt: TGCGCCAGCAGCCAAGATGGCGGGCGACGCACCGGGGAGCTGTTTTTT
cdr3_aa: CASSQDGGRRTGELFF

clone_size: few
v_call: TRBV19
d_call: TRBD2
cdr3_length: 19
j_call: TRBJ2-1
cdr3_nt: TGTGCCAGTAGTATATCCGGGACTAGCGGGCCTAGCTCCTACAATGAGCAGTTCTTC
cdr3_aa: CASSISGTSGPSSYNEQFF

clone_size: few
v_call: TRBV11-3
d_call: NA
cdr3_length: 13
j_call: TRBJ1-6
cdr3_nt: TGTGCCAGCAGCTTAAACTTTGATTCACCCCTCCACTTT
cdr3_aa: CASSLNFDSPLHF

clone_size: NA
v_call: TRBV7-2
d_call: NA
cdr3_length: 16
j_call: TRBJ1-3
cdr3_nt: TGTGCCAGCAGCTTTGTCCTACTGGGCTCTGGAAACACCATATATTTT
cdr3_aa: CASSFVLLGSGNTIYF

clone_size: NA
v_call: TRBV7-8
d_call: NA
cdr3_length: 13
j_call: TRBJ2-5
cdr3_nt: TGTGCCAGCAGCTTCAGGGGAGAAGAGACCCAGTACTTC
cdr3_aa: CASSFRGEETQYF

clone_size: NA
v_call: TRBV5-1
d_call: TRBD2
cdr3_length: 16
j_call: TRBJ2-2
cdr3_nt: TGCGCCAGCAGCTTCCCAATCCCGGGGGGGACCGGGGAGCTGTTTTTT
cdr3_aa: CASSFPIPGGTGELFF

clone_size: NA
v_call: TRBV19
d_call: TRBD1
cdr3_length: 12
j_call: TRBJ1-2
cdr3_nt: TGTGCCAGTACGGACAGGAACTATGGCTACACCTTC
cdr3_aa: CASTDRNYGYTF

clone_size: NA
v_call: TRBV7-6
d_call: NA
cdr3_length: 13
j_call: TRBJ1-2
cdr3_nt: TGTGCCAGCAGCGACGAGCAGGGTAGTGGCTACACCTTC
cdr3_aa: CASSDEQGSGYTF

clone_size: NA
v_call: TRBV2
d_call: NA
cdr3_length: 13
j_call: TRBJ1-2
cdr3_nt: TGTGCCAGCAGTGAACCCCAGGGATTCGGCTACACCTTC
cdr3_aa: CASSEPQGFGYTF

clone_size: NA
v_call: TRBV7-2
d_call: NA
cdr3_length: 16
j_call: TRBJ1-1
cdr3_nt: TGTGCCAGCAGCTTGGGCGAAGAACCGGGGGGCACTGAAGCTTTCTTT
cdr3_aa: CASSLGEEPGGTEAFF

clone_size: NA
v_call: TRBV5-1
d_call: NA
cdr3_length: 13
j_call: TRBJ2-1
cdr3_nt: TGCGCCAGCAGCCCGGACGGTTACAATGAGCAGTTCTTC
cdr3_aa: CASSPDGYNEQFF

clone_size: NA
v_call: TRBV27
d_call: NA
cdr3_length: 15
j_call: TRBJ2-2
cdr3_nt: TGTGCCAGCAGTTTATTTGGACAGAACACCGGGGAGCTGTTTTTT
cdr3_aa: CASSLFGQNTGELFF

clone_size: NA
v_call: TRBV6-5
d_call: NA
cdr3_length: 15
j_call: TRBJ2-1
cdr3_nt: TGTGCCAGCAGTTACTCCCAGCAAGTCTACAATGAGCAGTTCTTC
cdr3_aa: CASSYSQQVYNEQFF